The rows below give T cell receptor beta chains drawn from one sample of a study of cytomegalovirus exposure and HLA in healthy donors. Data came from immunoSEQ multiplex PCR; TCRdb stores just in-frame clones and leaves some out. The sample includes a few hundred thousand clones, roughly 87% of them seen just once. The specimen was PBMCs. These receptors all come from a young man in good health and CMV-seronegative. Both conserved end residues are trimmed from each CDR3. The order of the fields is D gene, V gene, CDR3 protein. A D gene is named only where the DNA matches it firmly.

NA | TRBV4-1 | ASSRGYMNTEAF
TRBD1 | TRBV5-1 | ASSLVDRARNSPLH
NA | TRBV2 | ASSGRPNYGYT
TRBD1 | TRBV5-1 | ASQPSLTGGYGYT
TRBD1 | TRBV30 | AWHTGVRSYGYT
TRBD2 | TRBV16 | ASSQSGTSNHNEQF
TRBD2 | TRBV6-4 | ASSPGLAGGRVTGELF
NA | TRBV27 | ASSLEVGGRYEQY
NA | TRBV19 | ASSIEDNGNQPQH
TRBD2 | TRBV6-5 | ASSLSRGGYEQY
TRBD1 | TRBV11-2 | ASTDRVNTGELF
NA | TRBV10-3 | ATSRDTLDAGDTIY
NA | TRBV10-2 | ASRVTRDTDTQY
TRBD2 | TRBV11-1 | ASSLGEGDTQY
TRBD2 | TRBV5-1 | ASSAGLGGGVQDTQY
TRBD2 | TRBV5-1 | ASSLSGGALTGELF
NA | TRBV13 | ASSLGSDYYNEQF
TRBD1 | TRBV7-9 | ASSMGTDSSYEQY
TRBD1 | TRBV28 | ASSLLGQSKNIQY
TRBD1 | TRBV11-2 | ASSLDPGGYEQY
TRBD1 | TRBV19 | ASSIGTGSNEKLF
NA | TRBV18 | ASSPLTKAGAGNTIY